A selection of T cell receptor beta chains follows, all from one sample in a study of blood T cell repertoires in COVID-19. Produced via immunoSEQ multiplex PCR; TCRdb's table is partial and in-frame only. The table has a few hundred thousand clones, roughly 89% seen once. The sequenced material came from PBMCs or T cells enriched from blood (not recorded which). The source of these receptors is a woman aged 25 to 45 who had recovered from COVID-19. Each CDR3 is given with its conserved first and last residue. The order of the fields is V gene, CDR3 length, J gene, CDR3 protein.

>TRBV11-2|16|TRBJ1-1
CASSSPQGFMNTEAFF
>TRBV4-1|15|TRBJ1-1
CASSQVNSLNTEAFF
>TRBV28|16|TRBJ2-2
CASSPAGQGEAGELFF
>TRBV28|15|TRBJ2-1
CASSWGLAGGNEQFF
>TRBV3-1/TRBV3-2|13|TRBJ1-1
CASSQVGGAEAFF
>TRBV6-5|14|TRBJ1-1
CASSLIHMNTEAFF
>TRBV24-1|16|TRBJ2-1
CATSDLVREDYNEQFF
>TRBV27|14|TRBJ2-3
CASSLRGSTDTQYF
>TRBV24-1|13|TRBJ2-7
CATSKQGFYEQYF
>TRBV2|12|TRBJ2-1
CASSPDSSQQFF
>TRBV6-1|16|TRBJ1-1
CASSEAGTDWTTEAFF
>TRBV19|14|TRBJ2-7
CASSSTQTSHEQYF
>TRBV2|16|TRBJ1-1
CASRITRDTVNTEAFF
>TRBV19|13|TRBJ2-1
CASSFLQGNEQFF
>TRBV15|14|TRBJ1-2
CATSSKGDGYGYTF
>TRBV13|15|TRBJ2-5
CASSPKRGEQETQYF
>TRBV10-1|14|TRBJ1-6
CASRDMVSFSPLHF
>TRBV28|15|TRBJ2-5
CASSRPGQAQETQYF
>TRBV19|14|TRBJ2-7
CASSIQDTLYEQYF
>TRBV30|18|TRBJ1-2
CAWSGKTGRTNILYGYTF
>TRBV15|18|TRBJ2-7
CATSRDSERHGTSYEQYF
>TRBV19|15|TRBJ1-1
CASSISVRPNTEAFF
>TRBV18|14|TRBJ1-1
CASSLGQPNTEAFF
>TRBV7-9|18|TRBJ1-3
CASSLVPGNLASGNTIYF
>TRBV5-4|16|TRBJ2-6
CASSLIGDSGANVLTF
>TRBV3-1/TRBV3-2|12|TRBJ1-1
CASSLGGSEAFF
>TRBV9|13|TRBJ1-4
CASSVGRGEKLFF
>TRBV16|15|TRBJ2-1
CASKGGRGSYNEQFF
>TRBV2|14|TRBJ2-1
CASSVWGEYNEQFF
>TRBV27|15|TRBJ1-6
CASRPQGSYNSPLHF
>TRBV12-1|18|TRBJ1-4
CASPAPFERDSYNEKLFF
>TRBV10-1|15|TRBJ1-6
CAGYGELLGNSPLHF
>TRBV19|14|TRBJ1-1
CASSIAGLGTEAFF
>TRBV6-5|12|TRBJ1-2
CASSQGARGYTF
>TRBV19|15|TRBJ2-3
CASSIVQGSTDTQYF
>TRBV25-1|12|TRBJ2-1
CASSRRGVEQFF
>TRBV19|17|TRBJ2-7
CASSATMGGTRSYEQYF
>TRBV6-2/TRBV6-3|17|TRBJ2-2
CASSQAGQGARTGELFF
>TRBV27|15|TRBJ1-2
CASSLLTGGNYGYTF
>TRBV28|14|TRBJ1-1
CASRLTGLNTEAFF
>TRBV4-2|14|TRBJ1-5
CASSQVQLEKPQHF
>TRBV15|13|TRBJ1-2
CATSRAGNYGYTF
>TRBV5-4|14|TRBJ1-1
CASSVIHRATEAFF
>TRBV5-1|14|TRBJ2-3
CASSLGTATDTQYF
>TRBV10-3|18|TRBJ1-1
CAISESLGSAAGYTEAFF
>TRBV5-1|14|TRBJ1-1
CASSADRVNTEAFF
>TRBV11-2|13|TRBJ1-2
CASSSDTHYGYTF
>TRBV7-2|22|TRBJ1-2
CASSLASSFQGTGQGRNYGYTF
>TRBV10-3|13|TRBJ1-5
CAISANRDQPQHF